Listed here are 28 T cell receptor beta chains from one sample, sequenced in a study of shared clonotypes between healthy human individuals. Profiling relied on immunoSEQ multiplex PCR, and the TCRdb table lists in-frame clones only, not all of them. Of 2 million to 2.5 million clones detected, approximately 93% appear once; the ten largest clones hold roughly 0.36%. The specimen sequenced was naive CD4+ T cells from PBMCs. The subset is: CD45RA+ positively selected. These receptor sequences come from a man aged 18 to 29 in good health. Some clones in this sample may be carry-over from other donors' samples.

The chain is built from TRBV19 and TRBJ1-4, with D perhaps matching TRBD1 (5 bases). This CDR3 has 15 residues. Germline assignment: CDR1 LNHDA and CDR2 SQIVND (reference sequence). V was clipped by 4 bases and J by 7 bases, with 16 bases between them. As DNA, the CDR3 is TGTGCCAGTAGTACCCGACGGAGGGGAGGTGAAAAACTGTTTTTT. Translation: CASSTRRRGGEKLFF.

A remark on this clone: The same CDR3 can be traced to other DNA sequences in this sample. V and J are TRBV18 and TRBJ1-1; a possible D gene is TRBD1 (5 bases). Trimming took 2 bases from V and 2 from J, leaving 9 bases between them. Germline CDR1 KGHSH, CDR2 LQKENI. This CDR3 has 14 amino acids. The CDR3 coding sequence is TGTGCCAGCTCACCAAGTACAGGAAACACTGAAGCTTTCTTT. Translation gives CASSPSTGNTEAFF.

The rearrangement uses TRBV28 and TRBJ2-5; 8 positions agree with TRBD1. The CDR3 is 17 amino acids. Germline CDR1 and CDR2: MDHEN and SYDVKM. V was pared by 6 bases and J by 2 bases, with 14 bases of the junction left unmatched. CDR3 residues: CASSPRGQGAKQETQYF. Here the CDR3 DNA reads TGTGCCAGCAGCCCGAGGGGGCAGGGGGCCAAGCAAGAGACCCAGTACTTC.

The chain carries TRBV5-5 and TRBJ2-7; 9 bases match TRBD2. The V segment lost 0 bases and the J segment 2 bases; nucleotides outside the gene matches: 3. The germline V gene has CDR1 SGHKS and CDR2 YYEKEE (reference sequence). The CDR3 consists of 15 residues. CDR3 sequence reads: CASSLGVAGAYEQYF. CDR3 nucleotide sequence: TGTGCCAGCAGCTTGGGAGTAGCGGGGGCCTACGAGCAGTACTTC.

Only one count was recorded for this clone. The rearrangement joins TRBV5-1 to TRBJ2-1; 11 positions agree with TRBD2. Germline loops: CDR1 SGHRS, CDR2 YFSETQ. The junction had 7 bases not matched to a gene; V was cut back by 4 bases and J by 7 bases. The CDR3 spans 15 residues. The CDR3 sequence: CASSPTSGSANEQFF. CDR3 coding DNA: TGCGCCAGCAGCCCTACTAGCGGGAGTGCTAATGAGCAGTTCTTC.

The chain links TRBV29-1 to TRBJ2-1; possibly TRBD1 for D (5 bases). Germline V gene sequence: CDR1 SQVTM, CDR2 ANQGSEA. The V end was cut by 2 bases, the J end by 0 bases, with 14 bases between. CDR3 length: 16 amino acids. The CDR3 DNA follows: TGCAGCGTTGAATCAGGCAGGGCAATCTCCTACAATGAGCAGTTCTTC. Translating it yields CSVESGRAISYNEQFF.

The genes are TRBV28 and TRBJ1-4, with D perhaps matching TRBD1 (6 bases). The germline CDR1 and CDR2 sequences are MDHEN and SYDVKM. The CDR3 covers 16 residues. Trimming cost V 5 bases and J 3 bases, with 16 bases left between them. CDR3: CASSRPQGTANEKLFF. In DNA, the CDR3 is TGTGCCAGCAGTCGGCCACAGGGAACGGCTAATGAAAAACTGTTTTTT.

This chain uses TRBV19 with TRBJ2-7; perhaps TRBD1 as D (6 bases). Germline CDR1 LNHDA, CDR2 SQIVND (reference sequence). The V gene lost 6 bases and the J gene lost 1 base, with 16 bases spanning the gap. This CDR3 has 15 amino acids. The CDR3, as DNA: TGTGCCAGTAGAATACGGGACACTCAATCCTACGAGCAGTACTTC. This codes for CASRIRDTQSYEQYF.

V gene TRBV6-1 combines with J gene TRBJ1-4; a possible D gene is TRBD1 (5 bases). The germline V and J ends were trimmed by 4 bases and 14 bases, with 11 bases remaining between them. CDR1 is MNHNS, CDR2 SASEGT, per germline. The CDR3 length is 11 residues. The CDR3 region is CASSGQGSLFF. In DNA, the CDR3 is TGTGCCAGCAGTGGGCAGGGCTCGCTGTTTTTT.

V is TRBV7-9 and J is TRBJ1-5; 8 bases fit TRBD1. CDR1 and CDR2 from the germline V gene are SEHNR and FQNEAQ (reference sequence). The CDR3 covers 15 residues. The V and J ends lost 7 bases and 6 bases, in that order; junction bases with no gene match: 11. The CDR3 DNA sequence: TGTGCCAGCACCCTGGGACAGGCAGATTCTCAGCCCCAGCATTTT. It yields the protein CASTLGQADSQPQHF.

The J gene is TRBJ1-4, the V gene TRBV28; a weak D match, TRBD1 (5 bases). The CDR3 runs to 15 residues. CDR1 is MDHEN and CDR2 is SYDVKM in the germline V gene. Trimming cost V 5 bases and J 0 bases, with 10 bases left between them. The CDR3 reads CASSPRQPTNEKLFF. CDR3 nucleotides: TGTGCCAGCAGTCCCCGACAGCCAACTAATGAAAAACTGTTTTTT.

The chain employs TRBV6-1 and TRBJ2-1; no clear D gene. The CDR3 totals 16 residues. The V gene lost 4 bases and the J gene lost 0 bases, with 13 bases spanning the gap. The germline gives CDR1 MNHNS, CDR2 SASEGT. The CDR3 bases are TGTGCCAGCAGTGGGACCCTACCCAGCTCCTACAATGAGCAGTTCTTC. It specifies CASSGTLPSSYNEQFF.

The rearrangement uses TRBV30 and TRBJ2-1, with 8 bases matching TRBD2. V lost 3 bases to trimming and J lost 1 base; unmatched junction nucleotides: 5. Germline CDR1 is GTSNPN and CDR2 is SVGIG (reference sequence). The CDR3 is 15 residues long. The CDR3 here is CAWSLLAASYNEQFF. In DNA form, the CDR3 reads TGTGCCTGGAGCCTACTAGCGGCGTCCTACAATGAGCAGTTCTTC.

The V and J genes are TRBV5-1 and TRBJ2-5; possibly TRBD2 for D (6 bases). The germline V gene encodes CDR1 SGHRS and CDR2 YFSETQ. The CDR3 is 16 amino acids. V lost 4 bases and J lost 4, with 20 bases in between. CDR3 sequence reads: CASSLGPSVMAETQYF. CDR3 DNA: TGCGCCAGCAGCCTCGGACCTAGCGTCATGGCAGAGACCCAGTACTTC.

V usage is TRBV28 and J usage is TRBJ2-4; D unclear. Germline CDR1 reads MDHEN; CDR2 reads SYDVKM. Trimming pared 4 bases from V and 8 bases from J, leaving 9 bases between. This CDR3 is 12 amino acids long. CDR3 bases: TGTGCCAGCAGTTGGGGAAGGGACATTCAGTACTTC. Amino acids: CASSWGRDIQYF.

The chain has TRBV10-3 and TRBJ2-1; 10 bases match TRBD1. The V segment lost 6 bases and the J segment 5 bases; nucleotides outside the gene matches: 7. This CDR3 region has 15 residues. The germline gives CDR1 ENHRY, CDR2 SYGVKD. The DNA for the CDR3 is TGTGCCATCAGCGCCGGGACAGGGGTCCACAATGAGCAGTTCTTC. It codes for CAISAGTGVHNEQFF.

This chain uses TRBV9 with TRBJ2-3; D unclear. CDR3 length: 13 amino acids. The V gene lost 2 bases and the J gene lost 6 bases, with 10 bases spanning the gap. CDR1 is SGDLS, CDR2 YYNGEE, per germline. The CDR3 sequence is CASSVDWWDTQYF. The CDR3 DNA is TGTGCCAGCAGCGTCGACTGGTGGGATACGCAGTATTTT.

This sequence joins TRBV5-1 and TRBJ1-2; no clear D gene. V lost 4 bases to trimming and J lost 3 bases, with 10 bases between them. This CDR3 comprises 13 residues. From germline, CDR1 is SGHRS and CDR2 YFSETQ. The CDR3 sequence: CASSPGRDYGYTF. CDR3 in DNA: TGCGCCAGCAGCCCGGGCCGAGACTATGGCTACACCTTC.

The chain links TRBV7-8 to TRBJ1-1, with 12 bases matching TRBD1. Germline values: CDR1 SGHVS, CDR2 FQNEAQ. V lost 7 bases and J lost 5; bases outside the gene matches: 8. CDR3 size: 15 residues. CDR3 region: CASTPGTGGGTEAFF. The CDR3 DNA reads TGTGCCAGCACCCCCGGGACAGGGGGCGGAACTGAAGCTTTCTTT.

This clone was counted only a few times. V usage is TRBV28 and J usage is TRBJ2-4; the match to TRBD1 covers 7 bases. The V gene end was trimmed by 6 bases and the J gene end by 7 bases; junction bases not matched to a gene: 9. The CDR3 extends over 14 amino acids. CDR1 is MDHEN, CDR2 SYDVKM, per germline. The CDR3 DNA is TGTGCCAGCAGCTCTCCGGACAGGCCGAACATTCAGTACTTC. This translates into CASSSPDRPNIQYF.

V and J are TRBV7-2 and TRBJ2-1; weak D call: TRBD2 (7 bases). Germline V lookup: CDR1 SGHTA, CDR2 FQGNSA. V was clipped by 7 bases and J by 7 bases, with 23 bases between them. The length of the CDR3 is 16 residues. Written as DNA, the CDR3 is TGTGCCAGCACCCCTCGGACTAGAATAGGGACAAATGAGCAGTTCTTC. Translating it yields CASTPRTRIGTNEQFF.

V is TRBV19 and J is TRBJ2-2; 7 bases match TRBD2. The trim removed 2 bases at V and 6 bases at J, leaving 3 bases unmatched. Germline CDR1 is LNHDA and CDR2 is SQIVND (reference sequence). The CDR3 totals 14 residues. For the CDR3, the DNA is TGTGCCAGTAGTATACGGGGGGAGGCCGGGGAGCTGTTTTTT. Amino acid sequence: CASSIRGEAGELFF.

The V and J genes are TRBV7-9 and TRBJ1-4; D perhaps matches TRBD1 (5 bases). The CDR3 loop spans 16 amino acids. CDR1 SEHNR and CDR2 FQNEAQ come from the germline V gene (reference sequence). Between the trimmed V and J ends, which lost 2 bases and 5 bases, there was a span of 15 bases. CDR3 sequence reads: CASSLIPSGPNEKLFF. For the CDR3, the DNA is TGTGCCAGCAGCTTAATCCCTTCAGGGCCCAATGAAAAACTGTTTTTT. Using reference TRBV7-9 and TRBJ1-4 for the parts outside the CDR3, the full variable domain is DTGVSQNPRHKITKRGQNVTFRCDPISEHNRLYWYRQTLGQGPEFLTYFQNEAQLEKSRLLSDRFSAERPKGSFSTLEIQRTEQGDSAMYLCASSLIPSGPNEKLFFGSGTQLSVL.

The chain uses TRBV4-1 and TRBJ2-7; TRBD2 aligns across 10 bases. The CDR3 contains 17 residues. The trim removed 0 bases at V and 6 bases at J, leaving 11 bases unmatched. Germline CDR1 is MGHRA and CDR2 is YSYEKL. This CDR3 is CASSQDLRSGRAREQYF. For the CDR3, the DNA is TGCGCCAGCAGCCAAGATTTACGGAGCGGGAGGGCCCGCGAGCAGTACTTC.

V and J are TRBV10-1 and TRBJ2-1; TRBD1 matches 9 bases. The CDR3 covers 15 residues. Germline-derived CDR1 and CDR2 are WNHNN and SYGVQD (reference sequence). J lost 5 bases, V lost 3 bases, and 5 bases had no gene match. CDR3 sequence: CASSDSRQGDNEQFF. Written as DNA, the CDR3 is TGCGCCAGCAGTGACTCTCGACAGGGGGACAATGAGCAGTTCTTC.

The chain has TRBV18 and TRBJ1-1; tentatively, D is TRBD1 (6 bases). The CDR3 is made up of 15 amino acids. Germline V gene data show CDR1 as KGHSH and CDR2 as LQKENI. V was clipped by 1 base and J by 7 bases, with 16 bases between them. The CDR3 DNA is TGTGCCAGCTCACCACTGTCCAGGGGAGGAGGTGAAGCTTTCTTT. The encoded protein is CASSPLSRGGGEAFF.

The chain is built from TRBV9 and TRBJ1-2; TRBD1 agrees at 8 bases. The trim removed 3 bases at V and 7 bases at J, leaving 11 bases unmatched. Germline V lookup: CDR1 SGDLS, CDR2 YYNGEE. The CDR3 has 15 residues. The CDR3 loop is CASSEYRQGMSGYTF. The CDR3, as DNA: TGTGCCAGCAGCGAGTATAGACAGGGGATGAGTGGCTACACCTTC.

The CDR3 here is CASRRAGSGEQYF. The CDR3 coding sequence is TGTGCCAGTAGACGGGCGGGATCCGGCGAGCAGTACTTC. V gene TRBV7-8 combines with J gene TRBJ2-7; D may be TRBD2 (6 bases). The CDR3 sequence is 13 residues long. The germline gives CDR1 SGHVS, CDR2 FQNEAQ. Trimming took off 9 bases at V and 6 bases at J, with 18 bases between the two ends.